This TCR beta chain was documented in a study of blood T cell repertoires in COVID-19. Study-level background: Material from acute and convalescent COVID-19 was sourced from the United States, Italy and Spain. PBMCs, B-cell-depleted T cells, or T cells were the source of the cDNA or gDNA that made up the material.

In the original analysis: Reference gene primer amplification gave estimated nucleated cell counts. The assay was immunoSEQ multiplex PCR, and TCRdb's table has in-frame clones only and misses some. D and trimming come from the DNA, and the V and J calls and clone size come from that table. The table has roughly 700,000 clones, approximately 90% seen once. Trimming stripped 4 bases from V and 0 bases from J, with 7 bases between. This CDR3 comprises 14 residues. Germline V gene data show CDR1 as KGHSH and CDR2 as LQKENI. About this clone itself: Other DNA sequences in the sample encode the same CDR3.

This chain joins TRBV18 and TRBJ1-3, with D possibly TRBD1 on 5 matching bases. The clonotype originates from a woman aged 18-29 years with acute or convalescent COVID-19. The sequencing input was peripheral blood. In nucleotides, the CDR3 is TGTGCCAGCTCACGTCAGGGCTCTGGAAACACCATATATTTT. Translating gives CASSRQGSGNTIYF.